These T cell receptor beta chains were read from a single sample in a study of cytomegalovirus exposure and HLA in healthy donors. This table comes from immunoSEQ multiplex PCR, and its TCRdb copy is limited to in-frame clones, with some not included. The table has some 120,000 clones, 75% to 85% seen once. The sequencing input was PBMCs. The receptors here all came from a man aged 25-45 years in good health and CMV-seronegative. CDR3s include the opening cysteine and the closing phenylalanine or tryptophan. Fields, in order: D gene, V gene, clone size, J gene, CDR3 protein, CDR3 DNA. A D gene is named only where the DNA matches it firmly. Size is omitted from some rows. Given values are once, few, many or a class for expanded clones.

TRBD1	TRBV19	once	TRBJ2-7	CATRGQGLPYEQYF	TGTGCCACCAGGGGACAGGGCTTACCCTACGAGCAGTACTTC
TRBD2	TRBV7-3	NA	TRBJ2-7	CASSSLAGGNYEQYF	TGTGCCAGCAGCTCTCTAGCGGGAGGGAACTACGAGCAGTACTTC
NA	TRBV6-6	NA	TRBJ2-7	CASRSRDKINEQYF	TGTGCCAGCAGGTCCCGGGACAAGATCAACGAGCAGTACTTC
NA	TRBV28	NA	TRBJ2-7	CASSRWRVRGAGYEQYF	TGTGCCAGCAGTCGATGGAGGGTTCGCGGAGCAGGGTACGAGCAGTACTTC
TRBD2	TRBV27	NA	TRBJ2-1	CASSLELASSYNEQFF	TGTGCCAGCAGTCTTGAACTAGCGAGCTCCTACAATGAGCAGTTCTTC
TRBD1	TRBV19	NA	TRBJ1-3	CASRDRITAGNTIYF	TGTGCCAGTAGGGACAGGATTACGGCTGGAAACACCATATATTTT
NA	TRBV27	NA	TRBJ2-7	CASGPGGRYEQYF	TGTGCCAGCGGCCCAGGAGGTCGGTACGAGCAGTACTTC
NA	TRBV4-3	NA	TRBJ2-1	CASSQEFAGLRNEQFF	TGCGCCAGCAGCCAAGAATTTGCGGGGCTAAGGAATGAGCAGTTCTTC
NA	TRBV18	NA	TRBJ2-5	CASSQQGPETQYF	TGTGCCAGCTCACAACAGGGCCCAGAGACCCAGTACTTC
TRBD2	TRBV18	NA	TRBJ2-1	CASSSGTSGSNEQFF	TGTGCCAGCTCATCCGGGACTAGCGGGAGCAATGAGCAGTTCTTC
TRBD2	TRBV5-1	NA	TRBJ2-2	CASSSYLLAGEGSTGELFF	TGCGCCAGCAGCTCCTACCTACTAGCGGGAGAGGGTAGCACCGGGGAGCTGTTTTTT
NA	TRBV13	few	TRBJ1-1	CASSLNRAHTEAFF	TGTGCCAGCAGCTTAAACAGGGCGCACACTGAAGCTTTCTTT
NA	TRBV19	NA	TRBJ2-3	CASSRVSGNTDTQYF	TGTGCCAGTAGTAGAGTTAGCGGCAACACAGATACGCAGTATTTT
NA	TRBV9	NA	TRBJ2-7	CASNHPEERSYEQYF	TGTGCCAGCAACCACCCGGAGGAGCGGTCCTACGAGCAGTACTTC
TRBD1	TRBV27	NA	TRBJ2-6	CASSRDRRSSGANVLTF	TGTGCCAGCAGTAGGGACAGGAGAAGCTCTGGGGCCAACGTCCTGACTTTC
TRBD1	TRBV28	NA	TRBJ2-7	CASTPGTGPYYEQYF	TGTGCCAGCACCCCCGGGACAGGGCCCTACTACGAGCAGTACTTC
TRBD1	TRBV7-9	NA	TRBJ2-5	CASSFGWGQIRYEETQYF	TGTGCCAGCAGCTTTGGGTGGGGACAGATACGATACGAGGAGACCCAGTACTTC
NA	TRBV7-2	few	TRBJ1-1	CASSLALVNTEAFF	TGTGCCAGCAGCTTAGCACTAGTAAACACTGAAGCTTTCTTT
TRBD1	TRBV28	NA	TRBJ1-1	CASSFDGGRQGALSTEAFF	TGTGCCAGCAGTTTTGACGGTGGTCGACAGGGGGCCCTGAGCACTGAAGCTTTCTTT
TRBD1	TRBV30	once	TRBJ1-6	CAWRPGSGGDSPLHF	TGTGCCTGGAGGCCCGGGTCAGGGGGAGATTCACCCCTCCACTTT
TRBD1	TRBV7-9	once	TRBJ2-5	CASSASGGLRETQYF	TGTGCCAGCAGCGCTTCAGGGGGCCTGAGAGAGACCCAGTACTTC
NA	TRBV19	few	TRBJ2-7	CASSIMVAREQYF	TGTGCCAGTAGTATCATGGTAGCACGCGAGCAGTACTTC
NA	TRBV29-1	few	TRBJ1-1	CSVLEVGTEAFF	TGCAGCGTTTTGGAGGTGGGCACTGAAGCTTTCTTT
NA	TRBV21-1	NA	TRBJ2-7	CASSNARVYEQYF	TGTGCCAGCAGCAACGCCAGGGTTTACGAGCAGTACTTC
NA	TRBV28	NA	TRBJ1-1	CASTSGYNTEAFF	TGTGCCAGCACTTCCGGGTACAACACTGAAGCTTTCTTT
TRBD1	TRBV5-1	NA	TRBJ2-7	CASAARRDRDYEQYF	TGCGCCAGCGCTGCCCGAAGGGACAGGGACTACGAGCAGTACTTC
NA	TRBV27	NA	TRBJ1-1	CASGRGAEAFF	TGTGCCAGCGGGCGGGGAGCCGAAGCTTTCTTT
NA	TRBV4-3	NA	TRBJ1-2	CASSQGVGQRGYGYTF	TGCGCCAGCAGCCAAGGAGTGGGACAACGAGGCTATGGCTACACCTTC
TRBD2	TRBV11-2	NA	TRBJ2-2	CASSSIPGLSVTGELFF	TGTGCCAGCAGCTCGATACCGGGACTATCAGTCACCGGGGAGCTGTTTTTT
TRBD2	TRBV7-2	NA	TRBJ2-7	CASSFGLADYEQYF	TGTGCCAGCAGCTTCGGACTAGCGGATTACGAGCAGTACTTC
NA	TRBV6-1	NA	TRBJ2-3	CASSEGGFTDTQYF	TGTGCCAGCAGTGAGGGCGGGTTTACAGATACGCAGTATTTT
TRBD2	TRBV18	few	TRBJ2-5	CASSPGLAGAETQYF	TGTGCCAGCTCACCGGGACTAGCGGGAGCAGAGACCCAGTACTTC
TRBD1	TRBV11-2	NA	TRBJ2-7	CASSLAGGTYEQYF	TGTGCCAGCAGCTTGGCAGGGGGTACATACGAGCAGTACTTC
TRBD1	TRBV6-6	NA	TRBJ2-3	CASTGPGQGTTDTQYF	TGTGCCAGCACTGGTCCGGGACAGGGGACCACAGATACGCAGTATTTT
TRBD2	TRBV27	once	TRBJ2-7	CASSLSPSGRYEQYF	TGTGCCAGCAGTTTGTCCCCTAGCGGGAGGTACGAGCAGTACTTC
TRBD1	TRBV5-6	NA	TRBJ1-5	CASSLAAGTGEELPQHF	TGTGCCAGCAGCTTGGCCGCGGGCACAGGGGAGGAATTACCCCAGCATTTT
NA	TRBV2	NA	TRBJ1-2	CASSVFSGGDSNYGYTF	TGTGCCAGCAGTGTTTTTTCTGGTGGAGATTCAAACTATGGCTACACCTTC
NA	TRBV7-8	NA	TRBJ2-3	CASSFPTQADTQYF	TGTGCCAGCAGCTTCCCTACTCAGGCAGATACGCAGTATTTT
NA	TRBV27	NA	TRBJ2-3	CASSSTPSYTDTQYF	TGTGCCAGCAGTTCCACGCCGAGCTACACAGATACGCAGTATTTT
NA	TRBV6-5	NA	TRBJ1-1	CASSPDRGEAFF	TGTGCCAGCAGCCCCGACAGAGGTGAAGCTTTCTTT
NA	TRBV6-6	NA	TRBJ1-1	CASSYKGREGTEAFF	TGTGCCAGCAGTTACAAGGGCAGGGAAGGCACTGAAGCTTTCTTT
NA	TRBV7-2	NA	TRBJ1-2	CASSPRSPTGYGYTF	TGTGCCAGCAGCCCCCGATCCCCGACAGGCTATGGCTACACCTTC